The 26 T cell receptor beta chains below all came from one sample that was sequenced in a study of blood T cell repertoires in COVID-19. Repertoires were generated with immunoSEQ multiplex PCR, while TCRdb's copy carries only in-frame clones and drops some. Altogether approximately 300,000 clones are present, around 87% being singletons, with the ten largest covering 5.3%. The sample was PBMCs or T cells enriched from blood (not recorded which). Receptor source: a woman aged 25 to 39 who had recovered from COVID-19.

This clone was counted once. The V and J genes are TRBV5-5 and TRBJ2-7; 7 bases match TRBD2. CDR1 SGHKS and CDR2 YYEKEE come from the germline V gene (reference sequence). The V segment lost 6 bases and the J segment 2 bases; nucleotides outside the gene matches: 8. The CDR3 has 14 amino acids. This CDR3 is CASTRGVAPYEQYF. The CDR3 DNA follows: TGTGCCAGCACCCGGGGGGTAGCCCCCTACGAGCAGTACTTC. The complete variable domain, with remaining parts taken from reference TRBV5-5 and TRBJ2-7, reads DAGVTQSPTHLIKTRGQQVTLRCSPISGHKSVSWYQQVLGQGPQFIFQYYEKEERGRGNFPDRFSARQFPNYSSELNVNALLLGDSALYLCASTRGVAPYEQYFGPGTRLTVT.

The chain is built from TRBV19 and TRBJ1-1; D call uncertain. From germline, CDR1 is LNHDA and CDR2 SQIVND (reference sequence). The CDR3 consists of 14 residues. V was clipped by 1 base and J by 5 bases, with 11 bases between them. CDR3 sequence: CASSIGPGITEAFF. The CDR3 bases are TGTGCCAGTAGTATAGGGCCAGGAATAACTGAAGCTTTCTTT.

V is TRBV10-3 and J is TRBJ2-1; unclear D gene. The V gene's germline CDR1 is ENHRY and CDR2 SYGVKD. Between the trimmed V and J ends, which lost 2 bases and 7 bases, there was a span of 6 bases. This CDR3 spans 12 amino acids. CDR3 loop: CAISEVQNEQFF. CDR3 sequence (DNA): TGTGCCATCAGTGAGGTTCAGAATGAGCAGTTCTTC.

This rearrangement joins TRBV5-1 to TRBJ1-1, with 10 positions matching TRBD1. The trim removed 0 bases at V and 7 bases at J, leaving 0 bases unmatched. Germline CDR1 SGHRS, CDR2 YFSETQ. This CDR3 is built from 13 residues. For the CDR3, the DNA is TGCGCCAGCAGCTTGGGGACAGGGGGTGAAGCTTTCTTT. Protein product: CASSLGTGGEAFF. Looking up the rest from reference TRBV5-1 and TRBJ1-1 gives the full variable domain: KAGVTQTPRYLIKTRGQQVTLSCSPISGHRSVSWYQQTPGQGLQFLFEYFSETQRNKGNFPGRFSGRQFSNSRSEMNVSTLELGDSALYLCASSLGTGGEAFFGQGTRLTVV.

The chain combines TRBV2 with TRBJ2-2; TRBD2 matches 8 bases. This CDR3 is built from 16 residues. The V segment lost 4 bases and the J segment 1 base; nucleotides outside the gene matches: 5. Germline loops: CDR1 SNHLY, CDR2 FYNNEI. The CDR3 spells CASSAHGGENTGELFF. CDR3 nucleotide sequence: TGTGCCAGCAGTGCCCACGGGGGGGAGAACACCGGGGAGCTGTTTTTT.

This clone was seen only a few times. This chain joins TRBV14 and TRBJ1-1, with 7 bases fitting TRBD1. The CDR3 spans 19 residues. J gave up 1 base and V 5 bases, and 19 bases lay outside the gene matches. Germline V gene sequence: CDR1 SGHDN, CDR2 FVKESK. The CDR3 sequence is CASSSGYRQGRSWNTEAFF. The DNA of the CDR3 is TGTGCCAGCAGCTCGGGGTATAGACAGGGTCGAAGCTGGAACACTGAAGCTTTCTTT.

CDR3 nucleotides: TGTGCCAGCAGTTCTCCCCCCCCCGGAAACACCATATATTTT. It encodes CASSSPPPGNTIYF. This chain connects TRBV28 to TRBJ1-3; D gene unclear. The CDR3 runs 14 residues. CDR1 and CDR2 (germline): MDHEN, SYDVKM. Trimming removed 4 bases from V and 4 bases from J, with 11 bases in between. Full variable domain (outside the CDR3, taken from reference TRBV28 and TRBJ1-3): DVKVTQSSRYLVKRTGEKVFLECVQDMDHENMFWYRQDPGLGLRLIYFSYDVKMKEKGDIPEGYSVSREKKERFSLILESASTNQTSMYLCASSSPPPGNTIYFGEGSWLTVV.

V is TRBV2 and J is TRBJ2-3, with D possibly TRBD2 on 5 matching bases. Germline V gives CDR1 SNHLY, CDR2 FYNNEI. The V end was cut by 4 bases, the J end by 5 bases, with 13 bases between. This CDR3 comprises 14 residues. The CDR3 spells CASSVGGFGDTQYF. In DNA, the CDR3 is TGTGCCAGCAGTGTGGGCGGGTTCGGAGATACGCAGTATTTT.

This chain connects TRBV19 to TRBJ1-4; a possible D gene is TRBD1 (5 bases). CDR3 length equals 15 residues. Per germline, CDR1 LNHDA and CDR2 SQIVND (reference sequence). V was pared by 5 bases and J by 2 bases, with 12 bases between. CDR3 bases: TGTGCCAGTAGTGCTAACGGGGGGACTAATGAAAAACTGTTTTTT. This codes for CASSANGGTNEKLFF.

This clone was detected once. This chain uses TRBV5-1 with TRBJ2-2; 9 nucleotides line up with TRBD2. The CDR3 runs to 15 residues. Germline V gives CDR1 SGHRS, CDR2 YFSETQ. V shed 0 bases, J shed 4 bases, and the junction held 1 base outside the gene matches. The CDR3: CASSLGAGGTGELFF. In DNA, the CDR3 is TGCGCCAGCAGCTTGGGAGCGGGGGGCACCGGGGAGCTGTTTTTT. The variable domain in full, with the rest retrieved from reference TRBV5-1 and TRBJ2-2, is KAGVTQTPRYLIKTRGQQVTLSCSPISGHRSVSWYQQTPGQGLQFLFEYFSETQRNKGNFPGRFSGRQFSNSRSEMNVSTLELGDSALYLCASSLGAGGTGELFFGEGSRLTVL.

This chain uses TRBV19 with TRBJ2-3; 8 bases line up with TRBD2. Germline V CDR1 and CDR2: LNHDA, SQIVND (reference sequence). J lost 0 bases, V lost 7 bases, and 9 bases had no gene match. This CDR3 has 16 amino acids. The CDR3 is CASTNRGGYSTDTQYF. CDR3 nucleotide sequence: TGTGCCAGTACCAATCGGGGGGGCTATAGCACAGATACGCAGTATTTT.

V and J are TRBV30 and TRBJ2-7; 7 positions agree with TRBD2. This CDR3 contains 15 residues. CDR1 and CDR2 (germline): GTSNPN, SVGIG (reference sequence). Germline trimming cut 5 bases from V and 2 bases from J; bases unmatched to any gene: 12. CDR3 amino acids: CAWGQGGQWAYEQYF. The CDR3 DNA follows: TGTGCCTGGGGGCAGGGAGGGCAATGGGCCTACGAGCAGTACTTC.

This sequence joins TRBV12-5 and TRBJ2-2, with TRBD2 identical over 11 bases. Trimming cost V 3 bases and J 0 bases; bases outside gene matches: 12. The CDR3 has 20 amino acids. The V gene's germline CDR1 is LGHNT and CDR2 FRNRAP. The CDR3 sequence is CASGFRLAGGRFANTGELFF. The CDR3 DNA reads TGTGCTAGTGGTTTTAGGCTAGCGGGGGGCCGGTTCGCGAACACCGGGGAGCTGTTTTTT.

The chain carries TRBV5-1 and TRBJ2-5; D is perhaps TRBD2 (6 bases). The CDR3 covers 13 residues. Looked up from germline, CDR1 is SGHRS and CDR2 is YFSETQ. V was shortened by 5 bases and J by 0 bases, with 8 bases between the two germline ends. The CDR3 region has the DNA TGCGCCAGCAGTGGGGGGTACCAAGAGACCCAGTACTTC. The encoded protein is CASSGGYQETQYF. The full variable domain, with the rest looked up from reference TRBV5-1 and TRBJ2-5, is KAGVTQTPRYLIKTRGQQVTLSCSPISGHRSVSWYQQTPGQGLQFLFEYFSETQRNKGNFPGRFSGRQFSNSRSEMNVSTLELGDSALYLCASSGGYQETQYFGPGTRLLVL.

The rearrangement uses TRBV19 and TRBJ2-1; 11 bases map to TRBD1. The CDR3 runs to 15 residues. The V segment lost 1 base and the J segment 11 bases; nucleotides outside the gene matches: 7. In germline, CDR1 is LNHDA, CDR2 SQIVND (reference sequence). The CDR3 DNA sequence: TGTGCCAGTAGTATAGTCGGGACAGGGGGTGGAAAGCAGTTCTTC. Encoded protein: CASSIVGTGGGKQFF.

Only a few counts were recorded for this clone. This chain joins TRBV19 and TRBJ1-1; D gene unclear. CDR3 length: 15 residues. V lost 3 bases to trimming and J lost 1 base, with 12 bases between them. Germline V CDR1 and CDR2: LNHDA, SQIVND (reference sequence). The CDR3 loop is CASSILPEGNTEAFF. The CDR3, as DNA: TGTGCCAGTAGTATTTTGCCGGAGGGGAACACTGAAGCTTTCTTT.

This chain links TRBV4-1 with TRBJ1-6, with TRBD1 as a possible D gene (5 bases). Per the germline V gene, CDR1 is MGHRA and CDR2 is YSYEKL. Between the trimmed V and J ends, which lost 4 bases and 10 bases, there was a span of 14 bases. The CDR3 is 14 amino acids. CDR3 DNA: TGCGCCAGCAGCCTTTTCGCAGGGAACTCACCCCTCCACTTT. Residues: CASSLFAGNSPLHF.

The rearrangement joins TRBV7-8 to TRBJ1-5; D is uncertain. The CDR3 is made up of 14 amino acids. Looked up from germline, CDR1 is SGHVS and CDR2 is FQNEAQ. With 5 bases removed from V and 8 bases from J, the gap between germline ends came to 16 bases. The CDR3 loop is CASSPRQALEPQHF. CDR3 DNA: TGTGCCAGCAGCCCCCGTCAGGCCTTGGAGCCCCAGCATTTT. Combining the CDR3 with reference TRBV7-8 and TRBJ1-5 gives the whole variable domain GAGVSQSPRYKVAKRGQDVALRCDPISGHVSLFWYQQALGQGPEFLTYFQNEAQLDKSGLPSDRFFAERPEGSVSTLKIQRTQQEDSAVYLCASSPRQALEPQHFGDGTRLSIL.

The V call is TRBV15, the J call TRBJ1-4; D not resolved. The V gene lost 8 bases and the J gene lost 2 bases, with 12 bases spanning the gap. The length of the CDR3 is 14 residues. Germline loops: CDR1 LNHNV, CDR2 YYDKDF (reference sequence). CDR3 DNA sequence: TGTGCCACCTCGGTCACGGTTACTAATGAAAAACTGTTTTTT. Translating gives CATSVTVTNEKLFF.

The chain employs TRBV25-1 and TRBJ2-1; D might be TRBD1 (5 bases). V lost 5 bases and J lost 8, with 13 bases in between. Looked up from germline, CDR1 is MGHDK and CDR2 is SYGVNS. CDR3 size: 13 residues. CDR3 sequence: CASSQTDRDEQFF. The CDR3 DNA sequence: TGTGCCAGCAGTCAGACAGACCGGGATGAGCAGTTCTTC.

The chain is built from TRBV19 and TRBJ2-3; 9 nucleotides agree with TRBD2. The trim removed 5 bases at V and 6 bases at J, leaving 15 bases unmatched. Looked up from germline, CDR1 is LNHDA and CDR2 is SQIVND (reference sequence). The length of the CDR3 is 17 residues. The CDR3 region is CASSASGAAGGMDTQYF. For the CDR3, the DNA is TGTGCCAGTAGTGCGTCTGGTGCAGCGGGGGGTATGGATACGCAGTATTTT.

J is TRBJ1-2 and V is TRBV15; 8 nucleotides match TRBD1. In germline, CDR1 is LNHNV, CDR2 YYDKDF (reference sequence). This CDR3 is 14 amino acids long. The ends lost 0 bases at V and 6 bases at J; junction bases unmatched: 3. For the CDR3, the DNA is TGTGCCACCAGCAGAGATGCAGGGGGCAATGGCTACACCTTC. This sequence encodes CATSRDAGGNGYTF. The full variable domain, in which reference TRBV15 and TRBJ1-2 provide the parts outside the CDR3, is DAMVIQNPRYQVTQFGKPVTLSCSQTLNHNVMYWYQQKSSQAPKLLFHYYDKDFNNEADTPDNFQSRRPNTSFCFLDIRSPGLGDTAMYLCATSRDAGGNGYTFGSGTRLTVV.

The CDR3 reads CASSQDTRQGFSGANVLTF. CDR3 nucleotide sequence: TGTGCCAGCAGCCAAGATACTAGACAGGGATTCTCTGGGGCCAACGTCCTGACTTTC. The chain is built from TRBV3-1 (or the pseudogene TRBV3-2) and TRBJ2-6, with TRBD1 matching 7 bases. With 0 bases clipped from V and 0 bases from J, the junction kept 8 bases outside the gene matches. CDR3 length equals 19 residues. Germline V gives CDR1 LGHDT, CDR2 YNNKEL (reference sequence).

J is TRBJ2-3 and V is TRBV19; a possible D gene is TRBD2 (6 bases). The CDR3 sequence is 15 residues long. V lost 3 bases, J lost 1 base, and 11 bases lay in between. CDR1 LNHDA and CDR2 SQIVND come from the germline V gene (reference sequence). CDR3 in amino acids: CASSILWGGTDTQYF. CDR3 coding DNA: TGTGCCAGTAGTATTCTTTGGGGGGGCACAGATACGCAGTATTTT. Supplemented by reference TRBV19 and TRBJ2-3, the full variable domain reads DGGITQSPKYLFRKEGQNVTLSCEQNLNHDAMYWYRQDPGQGLRLIYYSQIVNDFQKGDIAEGYSVSREKKESFPLTVTSAQKNPTAFYLCASSILWGGTDTQYFGPGTRLTVL.

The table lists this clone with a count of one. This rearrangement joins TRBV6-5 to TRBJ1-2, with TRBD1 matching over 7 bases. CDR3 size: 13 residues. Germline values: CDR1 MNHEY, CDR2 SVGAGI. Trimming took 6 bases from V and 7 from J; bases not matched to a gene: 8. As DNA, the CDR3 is TGTGCCAGCAGGAGGGACAGAGCGGTTGGCTACACCTTC. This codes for CASRRDRAVGYTF.

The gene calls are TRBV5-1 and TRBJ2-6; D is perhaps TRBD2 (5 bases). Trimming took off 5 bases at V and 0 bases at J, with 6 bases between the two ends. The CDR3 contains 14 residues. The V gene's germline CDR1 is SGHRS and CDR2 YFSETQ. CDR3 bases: TGCGCCAGCAGTGAGGGCTCTGGGGCCAACGTCCTGACTTTC. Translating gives CASSEGSGANVLTF.